This T cell receptor beta chain was retrieved from a study of OX40 agonist ivuxolimab in advanced cancers. This table comes from immunoSEQ multiplex PCR, and its TCRdb copy is limited to in-frame clones, with some not included. The data show 74,000 or so clones, roughly 90% seen once. The CDR3 has 13 residues. CDR1 and CDR2 from the germline V gene are SGHRS and YFSETQ. This clone was detected only once. V is TRBV5-1 and J is TRBJ2-5, with D uncertain. TRBJ2-7 explains the end of the DNA better; the J call may be wrong. This receptor was taken from an adult with an advanced solid tumor such as melanoma, head and neck, liver or kidney cancer. The sample was CD4+ or CD8+ T cells sorted from blood, taken in a trial of the OX40 agonist ivuxolimab. Here the CDR3 reads CASSLGSSDEQYF. CDR3 DNA: TGCGCCAGCAGCTTGGGGAGTTCGGACGAGCAGTACTTC.